This note documents a single TCR beta chain sequence. CDR3 length equals 13 residues. Germline V gene data show CDR1 as SEHNR and CDR2 as FQNEAQ (reference sequence). Trimming shortened V by 4 bases and J by 0 bases, and 7 bases separated the two germline ends. Run at survey level, the immunoSEQ assay was version v3.0. Sequencing was directed toward about 35,000-50,000 T-cell genomes in each sample. Data came from immunoSEQ multiplex PCR; TCRdb stores just in-frame clones and leaves some out. The table has 40,000 or so clones, roughly four fifths seen once. This sample was taken from a study of long-term antiretroviral therapy in people with HIV. As for the study in general: Earliest sampling preceded the 2015 immediate-ART recommendation by about a decade.

The chain uses TRBV7-9 and TRBJ2-7; the D gene is possibly TRBD2 (6 bases). This TCR came from a man between 18 and 29 years old with HIV. Sequenced material: unsorted PBMCs, taken 1 year after starting antiretroviral therapy. CDR3 sequence: CASSYGSSYEQYF. CDR3 nucleotides: TGTGCCAGCAGCTACGGGAGCTCCTACGAGCAGTACTTC.